This T cell receptor beta chain was recovered during a study of blood T cell repertoires in COVID-19. Study details: Specimens from acute and convalescent COVID-19 originated in the United States, Italy and Spain. T cells, B-cell-depleted T cells, or PBMCs provided the cDNA or gDNA that served as material.

Per the study methods: Reference gene primers were amplified, and this amplification served to estimate nucleated cell counts. Only in-frame clones appear in the TCRdb table, and some are missing; sequencing was by immunoSEQ multiplex PCR. The DNA was the basis for D and trimming; V, J and clone size are from that table. The sample lists about 120,000 clones, 60% to 80% occurring once. CDR1 and CDR2 (germline): SNHLY, FYNNEI. CDR3 length: 14 residues. J lost 8 bases, V lost 5 bases, and 7 bases had no gene match. The V gene is TRBV2, the J gene TRBJ1-4; 8 bases match TRBD1. The receptor was isolated from a man aged 60 to 69 with acute or convalescent COVID-19. The sequencing input was peripheral blood. DNA of the CDR3: TGTGCCAGCAGTACCGACAGGGGTTGGGAAAAACTGTTTTTT. Encoded protein: CASSTDRGWEKLFF.